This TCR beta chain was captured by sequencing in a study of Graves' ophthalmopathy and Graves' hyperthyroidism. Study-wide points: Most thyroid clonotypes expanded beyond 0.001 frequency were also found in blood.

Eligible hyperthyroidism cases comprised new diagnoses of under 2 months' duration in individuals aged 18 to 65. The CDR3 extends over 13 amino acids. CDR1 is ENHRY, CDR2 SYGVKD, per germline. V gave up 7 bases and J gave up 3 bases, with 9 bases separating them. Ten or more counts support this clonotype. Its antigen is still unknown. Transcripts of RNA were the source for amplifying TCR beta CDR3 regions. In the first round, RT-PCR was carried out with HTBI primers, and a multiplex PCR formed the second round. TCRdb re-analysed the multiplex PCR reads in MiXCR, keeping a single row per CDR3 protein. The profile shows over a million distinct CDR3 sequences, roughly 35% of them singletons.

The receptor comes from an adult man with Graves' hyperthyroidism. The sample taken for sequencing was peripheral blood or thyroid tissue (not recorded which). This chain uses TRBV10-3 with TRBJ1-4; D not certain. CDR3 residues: CAIKRASNEKLFF. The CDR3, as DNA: TGTGCCATCAAACGTGCGTCTAATGAAAAACTGTTTTTT.